This record covers a single T cell receptor (beta chain). The record originates from a study of blood T cell repertoires in COVID-19. Background on the study: Sites across the United States, Italy and Spain contributed samples from acute and convalescent COVID-19. In each case, the material was cDNA or gDNA derived from T cells, B-cell-depleted T cells, or PBMCs.

CDR3 length: 13 residues. Per germline, CDR1 SGHDT and CDR2 YYEEEE. V gave up 2 bases and J gave up 7 bases, with 10 bases separating them. Authors' processing steps: Reference gene primers were amplified, and this amplification served to estimate nucleated cell counts. Profiled with immunoSEQ multiplex PCR; TCRdb holds only in-frame clones, not every one. D and trimming come from the DNA, and the V and J calls and clone size come from that table. The sample has about 190,000 clones, 70% to 85% seen once; the top ten hold more than 2.5%. Material for sequencing was PBMCs or T cells enriched from blood (not recorded which). This chain joins TRBV5-6 and TRBJ2-1; D remains ambiguous. The clonotype was recovered from a woman aged 25 to 39 who had recovered from COVID-19. CDR3 nucleotide sequence: TGTGCCAGCAGCTTTGGCGGTGGGAATGAGCAGTTCTTC. Amino acid sequence: CASSFGGGNEQFF.